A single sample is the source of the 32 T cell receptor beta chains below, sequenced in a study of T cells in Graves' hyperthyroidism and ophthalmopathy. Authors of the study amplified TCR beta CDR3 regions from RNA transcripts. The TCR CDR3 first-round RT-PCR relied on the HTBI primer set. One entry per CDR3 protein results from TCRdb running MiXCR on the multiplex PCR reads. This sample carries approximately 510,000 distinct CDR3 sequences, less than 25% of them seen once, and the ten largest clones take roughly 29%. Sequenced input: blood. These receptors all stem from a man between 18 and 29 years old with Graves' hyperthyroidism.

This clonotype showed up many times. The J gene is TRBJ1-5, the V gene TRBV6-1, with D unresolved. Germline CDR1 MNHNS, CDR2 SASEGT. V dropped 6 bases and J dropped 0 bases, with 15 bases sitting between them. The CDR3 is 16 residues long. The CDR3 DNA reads TGTGCCAGCAGACCCCAGTTTGCCGGTAGCAATCAGCCCCAGCATTTT. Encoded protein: CASRPQFAGSNQPQHF.

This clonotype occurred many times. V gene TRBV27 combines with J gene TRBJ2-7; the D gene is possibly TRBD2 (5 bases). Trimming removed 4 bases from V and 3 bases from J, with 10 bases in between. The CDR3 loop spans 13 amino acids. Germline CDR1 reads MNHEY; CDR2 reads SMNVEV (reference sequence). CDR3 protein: CASSYEGGYEQYF. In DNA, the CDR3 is TGTGCCAGCAGTTATGAGGGCGGCTACGAGCAGTACTTC.

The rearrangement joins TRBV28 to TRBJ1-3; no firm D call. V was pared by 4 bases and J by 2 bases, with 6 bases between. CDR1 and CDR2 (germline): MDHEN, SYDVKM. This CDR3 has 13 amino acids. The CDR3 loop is CASSSVTGNTIYF. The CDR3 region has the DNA TGTGCCAGCAGTTCAGTGACTGGAAACACCATATATTTT.

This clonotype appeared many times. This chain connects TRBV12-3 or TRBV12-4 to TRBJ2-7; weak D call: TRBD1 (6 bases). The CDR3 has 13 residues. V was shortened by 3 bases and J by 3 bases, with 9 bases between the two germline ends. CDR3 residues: CASSFQGYYEQYF. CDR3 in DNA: TGTGCCAGCAGTTTCCAGGGGTACTACGAGCAGTACTTC.

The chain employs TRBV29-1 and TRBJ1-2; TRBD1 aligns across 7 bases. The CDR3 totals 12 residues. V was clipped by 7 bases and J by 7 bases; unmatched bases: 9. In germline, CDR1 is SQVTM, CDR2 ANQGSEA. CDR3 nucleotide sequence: TGCAGCGCCACAGGGGAGGAGGCTGGCTACACCTTC. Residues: CSATGEEAGYTF.

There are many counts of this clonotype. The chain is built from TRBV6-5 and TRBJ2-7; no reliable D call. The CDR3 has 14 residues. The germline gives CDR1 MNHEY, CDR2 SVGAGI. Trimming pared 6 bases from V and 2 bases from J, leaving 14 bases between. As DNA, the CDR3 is TGTGCCAGCAGCCGACCGGCGCCCACCTACGAGCAGTACTTC. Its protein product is CASSRPAPTYEQYF.

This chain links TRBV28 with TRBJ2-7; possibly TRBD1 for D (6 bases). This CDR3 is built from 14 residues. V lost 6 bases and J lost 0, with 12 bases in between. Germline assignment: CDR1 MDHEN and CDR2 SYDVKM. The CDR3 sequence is CASSMGAISYEQYF. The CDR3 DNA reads TGTGCCAGCAGCATGGGGGCAATCTCCTACGAGCAGTACTTC.

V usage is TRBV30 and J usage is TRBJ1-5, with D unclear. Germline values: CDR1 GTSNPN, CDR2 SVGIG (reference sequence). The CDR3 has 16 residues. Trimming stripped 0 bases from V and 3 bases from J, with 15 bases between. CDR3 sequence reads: CAWSVTGGSLNQPQHF. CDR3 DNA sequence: TGTGCCTGGAGTGTAACGGGAGGCAGCCTCAATCAGCCCCAGCATTTT.

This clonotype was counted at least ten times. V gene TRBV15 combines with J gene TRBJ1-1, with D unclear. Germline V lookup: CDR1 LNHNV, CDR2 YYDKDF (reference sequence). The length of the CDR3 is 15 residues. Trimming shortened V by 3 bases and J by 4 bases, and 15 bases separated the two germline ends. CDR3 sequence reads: CATSREIGGSTEAFF. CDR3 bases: TGTGCCACCAGCAGGGAGATCGGAGGTAGCACTGAAGCTTTCTTT.

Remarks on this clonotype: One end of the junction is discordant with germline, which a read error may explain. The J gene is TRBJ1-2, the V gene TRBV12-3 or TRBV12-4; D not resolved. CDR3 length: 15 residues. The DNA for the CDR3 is TGTGCCAGCAGTTTAGGAGAAAAGGCCAACTATGGTTACACCTTC. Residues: CASSLGEKANYGYTF.

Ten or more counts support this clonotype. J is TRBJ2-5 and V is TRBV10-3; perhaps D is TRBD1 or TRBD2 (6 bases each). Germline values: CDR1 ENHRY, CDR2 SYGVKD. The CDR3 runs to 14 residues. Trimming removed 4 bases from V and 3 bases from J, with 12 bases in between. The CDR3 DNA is TGTGCCATCAGTGCAGGAGGGGACAAAGAGACCCAGTACTTC. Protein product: CAISAGGDKETQYF.

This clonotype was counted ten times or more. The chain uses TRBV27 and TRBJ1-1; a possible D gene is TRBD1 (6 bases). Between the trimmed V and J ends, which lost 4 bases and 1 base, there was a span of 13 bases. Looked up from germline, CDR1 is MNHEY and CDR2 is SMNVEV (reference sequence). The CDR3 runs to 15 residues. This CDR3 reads CASSSGDWRNTEAFF. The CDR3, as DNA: TGTGCCAGCAGTTCAGGGGACTGGCGGAACACTGAAGCTTTCTTT.

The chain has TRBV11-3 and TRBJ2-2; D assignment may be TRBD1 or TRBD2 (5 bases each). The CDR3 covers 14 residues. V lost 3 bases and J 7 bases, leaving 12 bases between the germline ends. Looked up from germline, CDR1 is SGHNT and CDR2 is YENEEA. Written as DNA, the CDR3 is TGTGCCAGCAGCTTCGAGGGGTACATCGGGGAGCTGTTTTTT. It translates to CASSFEGYIGELFF.

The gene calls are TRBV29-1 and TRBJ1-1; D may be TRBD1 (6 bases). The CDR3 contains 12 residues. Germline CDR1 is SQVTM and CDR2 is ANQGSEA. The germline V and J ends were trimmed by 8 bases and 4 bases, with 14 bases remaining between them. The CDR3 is CSTGRATTEAFF. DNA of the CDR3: TGCAGCACAGGGCGGGCGACCACTGAAGCTTTCTTT.

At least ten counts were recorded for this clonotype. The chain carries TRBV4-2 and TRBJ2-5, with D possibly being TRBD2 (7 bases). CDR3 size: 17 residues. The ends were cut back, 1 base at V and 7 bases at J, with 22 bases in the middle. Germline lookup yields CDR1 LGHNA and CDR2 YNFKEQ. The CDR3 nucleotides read TGTGCCAGCAGCCAAGCCCCCGCTGGGGGGGGCCTGGGGACCCAGTACTTC. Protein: CASSQAPAGGGLGTQYF.

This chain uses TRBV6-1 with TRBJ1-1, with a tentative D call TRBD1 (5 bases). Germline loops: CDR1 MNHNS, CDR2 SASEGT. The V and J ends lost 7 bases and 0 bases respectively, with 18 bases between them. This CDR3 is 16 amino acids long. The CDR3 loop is CASTRGLPLMNTEAFF. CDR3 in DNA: TGTGCCAGCACAAGGGGCCTGCCCCTTATGAACACTGAAGCTTTCTTT.

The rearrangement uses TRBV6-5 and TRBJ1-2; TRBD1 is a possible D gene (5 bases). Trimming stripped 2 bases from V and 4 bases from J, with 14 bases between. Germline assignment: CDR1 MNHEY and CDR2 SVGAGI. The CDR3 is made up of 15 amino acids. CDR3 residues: CASSYGGVPGYGYTF. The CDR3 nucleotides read TGTGCCAGCAGTTACGGGGGAGTCCCAGGCTATGGCTACACCTTC.

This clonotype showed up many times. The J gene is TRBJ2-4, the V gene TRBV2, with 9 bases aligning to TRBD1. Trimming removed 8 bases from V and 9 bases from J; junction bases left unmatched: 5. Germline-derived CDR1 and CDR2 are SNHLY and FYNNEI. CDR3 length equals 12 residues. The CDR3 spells CASGTGRGIQYF. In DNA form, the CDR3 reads TGTGCCAGCGGGACAGGGAGAGGCATTCAGTACTTC.

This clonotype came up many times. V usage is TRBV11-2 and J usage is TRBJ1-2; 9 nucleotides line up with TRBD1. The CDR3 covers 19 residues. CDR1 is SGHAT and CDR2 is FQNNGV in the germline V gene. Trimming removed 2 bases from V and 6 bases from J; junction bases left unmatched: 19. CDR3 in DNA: TGTGCCAGCAGCTTACGGATGGGATCATGGACAGGGGATGGAGATGGCTACACCTTC. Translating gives CASSLRMGSWTGDGDGYTF.

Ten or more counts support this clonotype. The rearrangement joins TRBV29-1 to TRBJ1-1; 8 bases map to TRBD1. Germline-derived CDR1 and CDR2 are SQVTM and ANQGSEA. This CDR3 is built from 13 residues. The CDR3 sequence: CSGMDRAMTEAFF. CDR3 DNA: TGCAGTGGGATGGACAGGGCAATGACTGAAGCTTTCTTT.

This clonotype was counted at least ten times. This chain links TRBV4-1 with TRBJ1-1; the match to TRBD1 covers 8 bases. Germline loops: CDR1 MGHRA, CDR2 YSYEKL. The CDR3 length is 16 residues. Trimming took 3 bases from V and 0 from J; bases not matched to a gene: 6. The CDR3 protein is CASSHGTGFMNTEAFF. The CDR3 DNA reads TGCGCCAGCAGCCACGGGACAGGATTTATGAACACTGAAGCTTTCTTT.

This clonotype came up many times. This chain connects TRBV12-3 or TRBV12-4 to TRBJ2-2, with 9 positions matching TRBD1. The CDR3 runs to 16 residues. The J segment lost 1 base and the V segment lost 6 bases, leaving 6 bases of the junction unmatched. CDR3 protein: CASSPPGQGNTGELFF. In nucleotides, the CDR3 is TGTGCCAGCAGCCCACCGGGACAGGGGAACACCGGGGAGCTGTTTTTT.

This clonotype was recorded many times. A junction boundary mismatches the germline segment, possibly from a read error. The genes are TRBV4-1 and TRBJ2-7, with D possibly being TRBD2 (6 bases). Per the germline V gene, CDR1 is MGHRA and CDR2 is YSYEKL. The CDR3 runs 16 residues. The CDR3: CASSQDSTSPDYEQYF. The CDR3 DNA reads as TGCGCCAGCAGCCAAGATAGTACTTCGCCGGACTACGAGCAATACTTC.

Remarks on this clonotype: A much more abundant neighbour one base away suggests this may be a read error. As DNA, the CDR3 is TGTGCCAGCAGTTTTCAGACGGGGCCTAACAATCAGCCCCAGCATTTT. This sequence encodes CASSFQTGPNNQPQHF. This chain joins TRBV12-3 or TRBV12-4 and TRBJ1-5, with TRBD1 as a possible D gene (5 bases). Trimming took off 3 bases at V and 3 bases at J, with 15 bases between the two ends. CDR3 length equals 16 residues.

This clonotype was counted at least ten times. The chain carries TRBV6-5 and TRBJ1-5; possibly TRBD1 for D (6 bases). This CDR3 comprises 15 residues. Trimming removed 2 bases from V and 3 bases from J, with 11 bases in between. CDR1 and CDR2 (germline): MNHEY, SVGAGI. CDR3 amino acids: CASSYGGADNQPQHF. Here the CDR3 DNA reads TGTGCCAGCAGTTACGGGGGGGCGGACAATCAGCCCCAGCATTTT.

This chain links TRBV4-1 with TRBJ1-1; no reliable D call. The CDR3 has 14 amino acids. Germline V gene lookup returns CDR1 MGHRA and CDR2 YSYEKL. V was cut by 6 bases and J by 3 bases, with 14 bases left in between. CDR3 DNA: TGCGCCAGCAGAATTACCGCATCGGACACTGAAGCTTTCTTT. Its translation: CASRITASDTEAFF.

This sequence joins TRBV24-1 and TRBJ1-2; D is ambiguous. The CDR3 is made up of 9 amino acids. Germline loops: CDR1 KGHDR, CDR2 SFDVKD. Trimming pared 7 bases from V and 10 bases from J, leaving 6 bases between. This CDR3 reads CATSLFYTF. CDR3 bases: TGTGCCACCAGCCTCTTCTACACCTTC.

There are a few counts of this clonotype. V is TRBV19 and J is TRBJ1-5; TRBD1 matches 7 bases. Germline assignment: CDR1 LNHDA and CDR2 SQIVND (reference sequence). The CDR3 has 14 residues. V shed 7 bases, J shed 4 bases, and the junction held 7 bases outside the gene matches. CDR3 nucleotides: TGTGCCAGTACAAACAGGGGCGGTAATCAGCCCCAGCATTTT. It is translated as CASTNRGGNQPQHF.

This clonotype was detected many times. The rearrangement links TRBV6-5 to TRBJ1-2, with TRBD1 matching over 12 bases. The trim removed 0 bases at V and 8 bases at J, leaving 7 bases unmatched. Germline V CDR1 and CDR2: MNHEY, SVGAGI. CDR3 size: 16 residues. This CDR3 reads CASSYSPGTGGGGYTF. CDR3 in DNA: TGTGCCAGCAGTTACTCCCCCGGGACAGGGGGCGGCGGCTACACCTTC.

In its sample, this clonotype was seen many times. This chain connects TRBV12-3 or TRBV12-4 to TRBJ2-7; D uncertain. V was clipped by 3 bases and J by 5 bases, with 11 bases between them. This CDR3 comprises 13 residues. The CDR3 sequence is CASSFGRINEQYF. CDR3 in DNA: TGTGCCAGCAGTTTCGGACGGATAAACGAGCAGTACTTC.

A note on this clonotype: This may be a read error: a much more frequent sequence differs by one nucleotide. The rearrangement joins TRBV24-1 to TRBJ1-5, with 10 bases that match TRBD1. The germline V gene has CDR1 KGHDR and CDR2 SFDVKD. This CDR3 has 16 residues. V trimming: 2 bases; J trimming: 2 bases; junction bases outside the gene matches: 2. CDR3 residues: CATSDSGTGGNQPQHF. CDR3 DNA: TGTGCCACCAGTGATTCCGGGACAGGGGGCAATCAGCCCCAGCATTTT.

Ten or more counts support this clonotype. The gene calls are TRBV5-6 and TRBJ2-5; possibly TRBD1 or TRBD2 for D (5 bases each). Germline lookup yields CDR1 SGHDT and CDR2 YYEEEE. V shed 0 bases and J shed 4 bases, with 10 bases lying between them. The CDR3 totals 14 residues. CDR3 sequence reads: CASSLDGTTETQYF. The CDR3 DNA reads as TGTGCCAGCAGCTTGGACGGGACCACAGAGACCCAGTACTTC. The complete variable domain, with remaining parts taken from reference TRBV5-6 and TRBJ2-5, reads DAGVTQSPTHLIKTRGQQVTLRCSPKSGHDTVSWYQQALGQGPQFIFQYYEEEERQRGNFPDRFSGHQFPNYSSELNVNALLLGDSALYLCASSLDGTTETQYFGPGTRLLVL.